This entry lists 26 T cell receptor beta chains sequenced from one sample in a study of cytomegalovirus exposure and HLA in healthy donors. The PCR had 60 Vbeta and 13 Jbeta primers. The protocol was immunoSEQ multiplex PCR, while the TCRdb copy is restricted to in-frame clones and leaves out a portion. The table lists fewer than 65,000 clones, roughly 77% of them singletons. The sequencing input was PBMCs. The receptors shown here come from a woman aged 40-49 years in good health and CMV-seropositive.

CDR3 DNA sequence: TGTGCCAGCAGTGGGGCTAGCGGGGGGGCACGAGATACGCAGTATTTT. It yields the protein CASSGASGGARDTQYF. The gene calls are TRBV6-1 and TRBJ2-3, with 12 bases that match TRBD2. The CDR3 contains 16 residues. The V segment lost 4 bases and the J segment 5 bases; nucleotides outside the gene matches: 7. CDR1 is MNHNS and CDR2 is SASEGT in the germline V gene.

This clone was observed a few times. This chain uses TRBV18 with TRBJ2-1; 8 bases fit TRBD1. The CDR3 contains 17 residues. CDR1 is KGHSH, CDR2 LQKENI, per germline. Trimming cost V 3 bases and J 8 bases; bases outside gene matches: 15. The CDR3, as DNA: TGTGCCAGCTCACCGGGGGGCGACAGGGGTCGTGTCCATGAGCAGTTCTTC. This translates into CASSPGGDRGRVHEQFF. Together with reference TRBV18 and TRBJ2-1, the CDR3 gives the full variable domain: NAGVMQNPRHLVRRRGQEARLRCSPMKGHSHVYWYRQLPEEGLKFMVYLQKENIIDESGMPKERFSAEFPKEGPSILRIQQVVRGDSAAYFCASSPGGDRGRVHEQFFGPGTRLTVL.

This clone was recorded once. The chain is built from TRBV5-1 and TRBJ1-2, with 12 bases matching TRBD1. V lost 0 bases and J lost 2; bases outside the gene matches: 5. CDR1 is SGHRS, CDR2 YFSETQ, per germline. The CDR3 is made up of 17 amino acids. The CDR3 DNA sequence: TGCGCCAGCAGCTTGGCCCCGGGACAGGGGGCCAACTATGGCTACACCTTC. Translation gives CASSLAPGQGANYGYTF.

CDR3 loop: CSVDTGDNTGELFF. The CDR3 DNA reads TGCAGCGTGGATACAGGGGATAACACCGGGGAGCTGTTTTTT. The rearrangement links TRBV29-1 to TRBJ2-2, with 7 bases aligning to TRBD1. The ends lost 6 bases at V and 2 bases at J; junction bases unmatched: 6. Germline V gene sequence: CDR1 SQVTM, CDR2 ANQGSEA. This CDR3 is 14 amino acids long.

The chain is built from TRBV15 and TRBJ1-4; 9 bases are a match to TRBD1. This CDR3 has 14 residues. After removal of 5 bases from V and 7 bases from J, the junction contained 5 bases not matched to a gene. CDR1 and CDR2 (germline): LNHNV, YYDKDF (reference sequence). For the CDR3, the DNA is TGTGCCACCAGCGTGACAGGGGGAGCTGAAAAACTGTTTTTT. It specifies CATSVTGGAEKLFF.

CDR3 in amino acids: CASSLGGGDRGLGQYF. The CDR3 DNA sequence: TGTGCCAGCAGCTTAGGGGGTGGGGACAGGGGGTTAGGGCAGTACTTC. The rearrangement uses TRBV7-2 and TRBJ2-7; TRBD1 matches at 11 bases. Unmatched junction bases numbered 11, after V lost 1 base and J lost 9 bases. The CDR3 is 16 amino acids. Germline V gene sequence: CDR1 SGHTA, CDR2 FQGNSA.

DNA of the CDR3: TGTGCCAGCAGTTACTCGACAGGGGCCAACACCGGGGAGCTGTTTTTT. It specifies CASSYSTGANTGELFF. This rearrangement joins TRBV6-5 to TRBJ2-2; 8 positions agree with TRBD1. The CDR3 covers 16 residues. Losses at the gene ends were 0 bases for V and 2 bases for J; bases not matched to a gene: 2. Germline CDR1 is MNHEY and CDR2 is SVGAGI.

In this sample, this clone turned up once. This chain joins TRBV7-8 and TRBJ2-5, with TRBD2 matching over 15 bases. The junction had 4 bases not matched to a gene; V was cut back by 1 base and J by 4 bases. The CDR3 loop spans 17 amino acids. CDR1 and CDR2 from the germline V gene are SGHVS and FQNEAQ. The CDR3: CASSLEGLAGGGETQYF. CDR3 nucleotides: TGTGCCAGCAGCTTAGAGGGACTAGCGGGGGGCGGAGAGACCCAGTACTTC.

The chain carries TRBV27 and TRBJ2-7, with 8 positions matching TRBD2. The trim removed 10 bases at V and 3 bases at J, leaving 8 bases unmatched. Germline loops: CDR1 MNHEY, CDR2 SMNVEV (reference sequence). This CDR3 has 13 residues. DNA for the CDR3: TGTGCCACCAGAGCGGGGGCCGACTACGAGCAGTACTTC. Protein product: CATRAGADYEQYF.

The chain has TRBV6-5 and TRBJ2-3, with D uncertain. The germline V gene encodes CDR1 MNHEY and CDR2 SVGAGI. The CDR3 is 13 residues long. V lost 5 bases to trimming and J lost 6 bases, with 12 bases between them. The CDR3 sequence: CASSAYEQDTQYF. The CDR3 bases are TGTGCCAGCAGTGCCTATGAACAGGATACGCAGTATTTT.

This clone has only one observation. The chain is built from TRBV4-1 and TRBJ1-2; D is undetermined. The CDR3 sequence is 14 residues long. Germline V gene data show CDR1 as MGHRA and CDR2 as YSYEKL. V was trimmed by 1 base and J by 6 bases, leaving 12 bases between them. This CDR3 is CASSQVPSRHGYTF. The CDR3, as DNA: TGCGCCAGCAGCCAAGTACCGTCTAGGCATGGCTACACCTTC.

Here the CDR3 reads CSTAGLRDGYTF. Written as DNA, the CDR3 is TGCAGCACCGCAGGGTTAAGGGATGGCTACACCTTC. The rearrangement uses TRBV29-1 and TRBJ1-2, with D possibly being TRBD1 (5 bases). From germline, CDR1 is SQVTM and CDR2 ANQGSEA. This CDR3 region has 12 residues. With 8 bases removed from V and 6 bases from J, the gap between germline ends came to 16 bases.

The chain couples TRBV19 to TRBJ2-6, with TRBD1 matching 8 bases. The CDR3 covers 16 residues. Germline loops: CDR1 LNHDA, CDR2 SQIVND (reference sequence). The trim removed 4 bases at V and 2 bases at J, leaving 4 bases unmatched. Written as DNA, the CDR3 is TGTGCCAGTAGTACCCAGGGGGCCACTGGGGCCAACGTCCTGACTTTC. Translation gives CASSTQGATGANVLTF.

Of note for this clone: The germline gene is not matched at one end of the junction; a read error may be the cause. V gene TRBV7-9 combines with J gene TRBJ1-1, with TRBD1 as a possible D gene (6 bases). There are 14 residues in the CDR3. The V gene's germline CDR1 is SEHNR and CDR2 FQNEAQ (reference sequence). Here the CDR3 reads CSSSLYRDGGEAFF. The CDR3 bases are TGTTCCAGCAGCTTATACAGGGATGGGGGTGAAGCTTTCTTT. The full variable domain, in which reference TRBV7-9 and TRBJ1-1 provide the parts outside the CDR3, is DTGVSQNPRHKITKRGQNVTFRCDPISEHNRLYWYRQTLGQGPEFLTYFQNEAQLEKSRLLSDRFSAERPKGSFSTLEIQRTEQGDSAMYLCSSSLYRDGGEAFFGQGTRLTVV.

V usage is TRBV5-1 and J usage is TRBJ1-4; TRBD1 matches at 9 bases. Trimming took 4 bases from V and 5 from J; bases not matched to a gene: 3. CDR1 is SGHRS and CDR2 is YFSETQ in the germline V gene. This CDR3 is 14 amino acids long. The CDR3 spells CASSRQGGNEKLFF. The DNA of the CDR3 is TGCGCCAGCAGCCGACAGGGGGGGAATGAAAAACTGTTTTTT.

The genes are TRBV11-2 and TRBJ1-2; D might be TRBD1 (6 bases). Trimming left V 5 bases short and J 0 bases short, with 16 bases between. Per germline, CDR1 SGHAT and CDR2 FQNNGV. The CDR3 is 16 amino acids. As DNA, the CDR3 is TGTGCCAGCAGCGCCCCGGACAGTTGGCCTAACTATGGCTACACCTTC. Translating it yields CASSAPDSWPNYGYTF.

This clone occurred once. This rearrangement joins TRBV7-9 to TRBJ2-7; 8 nucleotides match TRBD1. The length of the CDR3 is 14 residues. The germline CDR1 and CDR2 sequences are SEHNR and FQNEAQ (reference sequence). Trimming took 6 bases from V and 2 from J; bases not matched to a gene: 6. The CDR3 sequence: CASSWTGTPYEQYF. The CDR3 DNA reads TGTGCCAGCAGTTGGACAGGGACCCCCTACGAGCAGTACTTC. The whole variable domain, remainder taken from reference TRBV7-9 and TRBJ2-7, is DTGVSQNPRHKITKRGQNVTFRCDPISEHNRLYWYRQTLGQGPEFLTYFQNEAQLEKSRLLSDRFSAERPKGSFSTLEIQRTEQGDSAMYLCASSWTGTPYEQYFGPGTRLTVT.

This clone was detected a few times. The chain uses TRBV19 and TRBJ2-7; TRBD1 aligns across 8 bases. With 3 bases clipped from V and 2 bases from J, the junction kept 3 bases outside the gene matches. The germline V gene encodes CDR1 LNHDA and CDR2 SQIVND (reference sequence). This CDR3 spans 14 amino acids. The CDR3 bases are TGTGCCAGTAGTATCCGACAGGGGCCCTACGAGCAGTACTTC. Amino acid sequence: CASSIRQGPYEQYF.

The chain carries TRBV5-1 and TRBJ1-3; 9 bases align to TRBD1. Losses at the gene ends were 2 bases for V and 2 bases for J; bases not matched to a gene: 11. There are 18 residues in the CDR3. The germline gives CDR1 SGHRS, CDR2 YFSETQ. The CDR3 here is CASSFGPTGTGPGNTIYF. For the CDR3, the DNA is TGCGCCAGCAGCTTTGGCCCAACCGGGACAGGGCCTGGAAACACCATATATTTT.

DNA for the CDR3: TGTGCCTTGCGGGGAGCGAACACTGAAGCTTTCTTT. Protein product: CALRGANTEAFF. The V and J genes are TRBV10-3 and TRBJ1-1; D is ambiguous. Germline loops: CDR1 ENHRY, CDR2 SYGVKD. The V end was cut by 11 bases, the J end by 1 base, with 11 bases between. The CDR3 has 12 amino acids.

This chain links TRBV2 with TRBJ2-1, with D possibly being TRBD2 (6 bases). The length of the CDR3 is 15 residues. Germline V lookup: CDR1 SNHLY, CDR2 FYNNEI. Trimming took 6 bases from V and 4 from J, leaving 16 bases between them. CDR3 amino acids: CASRATPGTYNEQFF. CDR3 in DNA: TGTGCCAGCAGAGCCACTCCCGGGACTTACAATGAGCAGTTCTTC.

The chain carries TRBV5-1 and TRBJ2-5; the D gene is possibly TRBD2 (6 bases). The CDR3 spans 14 residues. CDR1 SGHRS and CDR2 YFSETQ come from the germline V gene. Trimming pared 3 bases from V and 1 base from J, leaving 10 bases between. The CDR3 spells CASSYLGGQETQYF. The CDR3 nucleotides read TGCGCCAGCAGCTACCTGGGGGGCCAAGAGACCCAGTACTTC.

This clone was observed a single time. The chain has TRBV2 and TRBJ1-1; D is undetermined. Trimming left V 9 bases short and J 1 base short, with 12 bases between. The CDR3 is 13 amino acids. From germline, CDR1 is SNHLY and CDR2 FYNNEI. The CDR3 DNA reads TGTGCCAGTTTGGGCCAGGAGAACACTGAAGCTTTCTTT. Its translation is CASLGQENTEAFF.

The CDR3, as DNA: TGCGCCAGCAGCCAGGGTTGGACTAGCGGGGGGGATAGATCCTACAATGAGCAGTTCTTC. It encodes CASSQGWTSGGDRSYNEQFF. The chain links TRBV4-1 to TRBJ2-1; 15 bases align to TRBD2. Unmatched junction bases numbered 10, after V lost 3 bases and J lost 1 base. The CDR3 has 20 residues. The germline gives CDR1 MGHRA, CDR2 YSYEKL.

This chain connects TRBV7-8 to TRBJ1-1; unclear D gene. The CDR3 is 14 amino acids. V was pared by 2 bases and J by 5 bases, with 12 bases between. The germline V gene has CDR1 SGHVS and CDR2 FQNEAQ. CDR3 DNA: TGTGCCAGCAGCTTACTGGCCGTCATGACTGAAGCTTTCTTT. Protein: CASSLLAVMTEAFF.

This clone was picked up a small number of times. This chain uses TRBV9 with TRBJ1-6; 8 bases fit TRBD1. The CDR3 loop spans 18 amino acids. After removal of 3 bases from V and 14 bases from J, the junction contained 22 bases not matched to a gene. The V gene's germline CDR1 is SGDLS and CDR2 YYNGEE. The CDR3 DNA reads as TGTGCCAGCAGCGAATCGACAACCGGGACAGGAGGGAAGGGAGCCCTCCACTTT. Translation: CASSESTTGTGGKGALHF. The variable domain in full, with the rest retrieved from reference TRBV9 and TRBJ1-6, is DSGVTQTPKHLITATGQRVTLRCSPRSGDLSVYWYQQSLDQGLQFLIQYYNGEERAKGNILERFSAQQFPDLHSELNLSSLELGDSALYFCASSESTTGTGGKGALHFGNGTRLTVT.